The present entry profiles one T cell receptor beta chain with its context. No cognate antigen has been identified for it. No clone much larger than this one lies a single base away; base qualities are absent. These data belong to a study of blood T cell repertoires in COVID-19 (TCRdb year 2020). Study-level background: The collaborator samples originated in the United States, Italy and Spain and spanned the acute and convalescent phases of COVID-19. Deeply sampled blood TCRbeta repertoires from subjects exposed to, actively infected with, or recovered from COVID-19 were included in the dataset. Samples were obtained from the ongoing ImmuneRACE study (first 160 participants) and from over a thousand subjects provided by 6 global collaborators. Sample metadata almost always included a de-identified subject ID, COVID-19 status, age in years and sex. Where available, HLA class I and class II types were obtained from metadata supplied by the sample provider rather than from assay-based typing. The material from the prospective study consisted of cDNA or gDNA derived from T cells, B-cell-depleted T cells, or PBMCs. A freely available public database, intended as a resource for researchers studying the immune response to SARS-CoV-2, is where the repertoires were released. Broader findings and caveats from the paper: Clinical and demographic metadata were provided uncurated, with the amount varying by source and participant.

The collaborating institutions used their own protocols to collect whole blood in K2EDTA tubes. For TCRbeta analysis, collaborator samples were shipped as frozen whole blood, as isolated PBMCs, or as DNA extracted from either sample type. TCRbeta CDR3 regions were amplified from genomic DNA using the immunoSEQ Assay, a bias-controlled multiplex PCR. For the original study's pipeline: Within the assay, amplification of reference gene primers was used to estimate how many nucleated cells each sample contained. To quantify the absolute abundance of each unique TCRbeta CDR3 rearrangement, sequence reads were collapsed and filtered. For each sample, productive Simpson clonality was calculated by taking the square root of Simpson's diversity index across productive rearrangements. TCRdb limited this immuneACCESS table to in-frame rearrangements with V and J called. A share of clones is missing; checked studies link under half to unresolved V genes, and the rest is unexplained. That table supplies the V and J calls and clone size; D and trimming were determined from the DNA. Counted in this sample were some 370,000 clones; 90% of them appeared once. Approximately 7% of the sample comes from the top ten.

Germline trimming: 5 bases from V, 6 bases from J; junction bases outside gene matches: 6. The CDR3 goes from the cysteine to the phenylalanine over 13 residues. The CDR3 DNA has 39 bases and is translated from base 1. As encoded in the germline V gene, CDR1 is LGHNA while CDR2 is YNFKEQ. The chain is assembled from TRBV4-2 and TRBJ1-1; 7 junctional bases match TRBD1. The clonotype comes from a man younger than 30 with active or convalescent COVID-19. Material: peripheral blood. The base sequence is TGTGCCAGCAGCTATCCGGGACAGTCTGAAGCTTTCTTT. Translated, this gives CASSYPGQSEAFF.